These 5 T cell receptor beta chains were sequenced from one sample in a study of cytomegalovirus exposure and HLA in healthy donors. The study ran its PCR with 60 Vbeta and 13 Jbeta primers. Sequenced by immunoSEQ multiplex PCR; TCRdb stores in-frame clones only, minus some. The data contain some 150,000 clones, 70% of them singletons. Material: PBMCs. These receptors came from a woman aged 55-69 years in good health and CMV-seropositive.

A few counts support this clone. This rearrangement joins TRBV7-7 to TRBJ2-1; 9 positions agree with TRBD2. CDR3 length: 13 amino acids. V shed 9 bases, J shed 5 bases, and the junction held 5 bases outside the gene matches. Per germline, CDR1 SSHAT and CDR2 FNYEAQ (reference sequence). CDR3 in amino acids: CARAGGRDNEQFF. For the CDR3, the DNA is TGTGCCAGGGCGGGCGGGAGGGACAATGAGCAGTTCTTC.

The chain recombines TRBV5-1 with TRBJ2-3; TRBD2 agrees at 7 bases. The CDR3 is 16 residues long. CDR1 and CDR2 (germline): SGHRS, YFSETQ. V was clipped by 7 bases and J by 3 bases; unmatched bases: 14. The CDR3 region is CASGRLGGSGTDTQYF. The CDR3 DNA reads TGCGCCAGCGGAAGACTCGGCGGGAGTGGGACAGATACGCAGTATTTT.

This clone was counted a few times. The chain has TRBV30 and TRBJ1-1, with D uncertain. The CDR3 is 13 amino acids. V lost 4 bases, J lost 6 bases, and 15 bases lay in between. Per the germline V gene, CDR1 is GTSNPN and CDR2 is SVGIG (reference sequence). The CDR3 sequence: CAWMRRTASEAFF. The CDR3 bases are TGTGCCTGGATGAGGAGGACGGCGTCTGAAGCTTTCTTT. The full variable domain, its missing parts supplied by reference TRBV30 and TRBJ1-1, is SQTIHQWPATLVQPVGSPLSLECTVEGTSNPNLYWYRQAAGRGLQLLFYSVGIGQISSEVPQNLSASRPQDRQFILSSKKLLLSDSGFYLCAWMRRTASEAFFGQGTRLTVV.

The chain is built from TRBV5-1 and TRBJ2-4, with 16 positions matching TRBD2. This CDR3 has 16 amino acids. Germline values: CDR1 SGHRS, CDR2 YFSETQ. With 4 bases clipped from V and 8 bases from J, the junction kept 6 bases outside the gene matches. CDR3: CASSGGLAGGTDIQYF. The CDR3 bases are TGCGCCAGCAGCGGGGGACTAGCGGGAGGGACAGACATTCAGTACTTC.

This clone was observed a few times. The chain links TRBV29-1 to TRBJ1-3, with TRBD1 matching 8 bases. Trimming at V came to 7 bases and at J to 2 bases, leaving 7 bases not matched to a gene. Germline loops: CDR1 SQVTM, CDR2 ANQGSEA. There are 14 residues in the CDR3. The CDR3 loop is CSGTGQGTGNTIYF. CDR3 nucleotide sequence: TGCAGCGGGACAGGACAGGGAACTGGAAACACCATATATTTT.